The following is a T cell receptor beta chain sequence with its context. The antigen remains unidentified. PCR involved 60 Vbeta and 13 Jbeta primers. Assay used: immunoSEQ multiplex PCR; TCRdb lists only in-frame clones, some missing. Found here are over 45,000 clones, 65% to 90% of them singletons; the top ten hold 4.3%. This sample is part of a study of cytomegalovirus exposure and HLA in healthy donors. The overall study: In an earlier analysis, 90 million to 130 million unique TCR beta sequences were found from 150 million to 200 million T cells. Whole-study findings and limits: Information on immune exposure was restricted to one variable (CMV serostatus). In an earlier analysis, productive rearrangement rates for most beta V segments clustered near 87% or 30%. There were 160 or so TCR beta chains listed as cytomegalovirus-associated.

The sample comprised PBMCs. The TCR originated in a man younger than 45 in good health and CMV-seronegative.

The CDR3 protein is CASSMRQGSAEAFF. CDR3 nucleotides: TGTGCCAGCAGCATGAGACAGGGCTCCGCTGAAGCTTTCTTT. The chain links TRBV5-4 to TRBJ1-1; 7 bases are a match to TRBD1. This CDR3 has 14 residues. The germline CDR1 and CDR2 sequences are SGHNT and YYREEE (reference sequence). Losses at the gene ends were 4 bases for V and 6 bases for J; bases not matched to a gene: 9.